One sample yielded the 14 T cell receptor beta chains listed below, sequenced in a study of regulatory T cells in long-lasting Graves disease. Stated time point: newly diagnosed GD, antithyroid drugs for less than 3 months. Generation of the TCR library employed RNA extracted from PBMCs. According to the study, TCR beta libraries were built with iRepertoire HTBI primers and CDR3-region Arm-PCR. TCRdb reprocessed the multiplex PCR reads with MiXCR, giving one entry per CDR3 protein. This sample has hundreds of thousands of distinct CDR3 sequences, with around 15% found just once. These same records also appear under a second study, on T cells in Graves' hyperthyroidism and ophthalmopathy.

The material sequenced was peripheral blood mononuclear cells (PBMCs), taken at new diagnosis, from a patient treated with antithyroid drugs. The source is a woman aged 25-40 years with Graves disease.

This clonotype was recorded at least ten times. J is TRBJ2-7 and V is TRBV11-2, with 10 bases matching TRBD2. V dropped 3 bases and J dropped 5; count of bases not matched to a gene: 4. The V gene's germline CDR1 is SGHAT and CDR2 FQNNGV. CDR3 size: 14 residues. DNA of the CDR3: TGTGCCAGCAGCTTCACGCTAGCGGGAGACGAGCAGTACTTC. Protein: CASSFTLAGDEQYF.

The chain combines TRBV24-1 with TRBJ1-5; a possible D gene is TRBD1 (6 bases). Germline-derived CDR1 and CDR2 are KGHDR and SFDVKD. The CDR3 totals 16 residues. With 6 bases removed from V and 0 bases from J, the gap between germline ends came to 14 bases. CDR3 bases: TGTGCCACCAGTTCCAACAGGGAAGTTAGCAATCAGCCCCAGCATTTT. Protein: CATSSNREVSNQPQHF.

The J gene is TRBJ2-3, the V gene TRBV14; D unclear. Germline CDR1 reads SGHDN; CDR2 reads FVKESK. The CDR3 contains 17 residues. The V end was cut by 1 base, the J end by 2 bases, with 16 bases between. The CDR3 bases are TGTGCCAGCAGCCAAGCCCTTCCGGCGAGACACACAGATACGCAGTATTTT. This codes for CASSQALPARHTDTQYF.

This clonotype was detected many times. The genes are TRBV27 and TRBJ2-5; D unresolved. V lost 2 bases and J lost 2, with 6 bases in between. This CDR3 has 13 amino acids. The V gene's germline CDR1 is MNHEY and CDR2 SMNVEV (reference sequence). The CDR3, as DNA: TGTGCCAGCAGTTTAGGGCAACAAGAGACCCAGTACTTC. This encodes CASSLGQQETQYF.

The chain recombines TRBV7-9 with TRBJ2-1, with 7 nucleotides matching TRBD2. The V gene's germline CDR1 is SEHNR and CDR2 FQNEAQ (reference sequence). The junction had 14 bases not matched to a gene; V was cut back by 5 bases and J by 10 bases. The CDR3 sequence is 15 residues long. The CDR3 loop is CASSRDYPLQWEQFF. CDR3 sequence (DNA): TGTGCCAGCAGCAGGGACTACCCGCTCCAATGGGAGCAGTTCTTC.

This clonotype has just a few counts. The J gene is TRBJ2-5, the V gene TRBV24-1; TRBD1 agrees at 9 bases. Germline assignment: CDR1 KGHDR and CDR2 SFDVKD. The CDR3 runs 16 residues. J gave up 2 bases and V 7 bases, and 10 bases lay outside the gene matches. CDR3 DNA: TGTGCCACCAGATACGACAGGGGGGGATATCAAGAGACCCAGTACTTC. This translates into CATRYDRGGYQETQYF.

This clonotype was seen repeatedly, ten times or more. This rearrangement joins TRBV24-1 to TRBJ2-1; no definite D call. The CDR3 extends over 13 amino acids. V lost 4 bases and J 4 bases, leaving 7 bases between the germline ends. CDR1 and CDR2 from the germline V gene are KGHDR and SFDVKD. CDR3 DNA sequence: TGTGCCACCAGTGACCCCGCTTACAATGAGCAGTTCTTC. It translates to CATSDPAYNEQFF.

The chain has TRBV9 and TRBJ2-1; D is undetermined. The CDR3 runs to 14 residues. Germline V gene sequence: CDR1 SGDLS, CDR2 YYNGEE. Trimming shortened V by 0 bases and J by 8 bases, and 12 bases separated the two germline ends. The CDR3 here is CASSVATPGYEQFF. The CDR3 coding sequence is TGTGCCAGCAGCGTAGCTACGCCGGGCTATGAGCAGTTCTTC.

The chain uses TRBV19 and TRBJ2-1; possibly TRBD1 or TRBD2 for D (5 bases each). Trimming took off 3 bases at V and 4 bases at J, with 16 bases between the two ends. The germline gives CDR1 LNHDA, CDR2 SQIVND (reference sequence). The CDR3 is made up of 16 amino acids. The CDR3 protein is CASSMSGTSRYNEQFF. CDR3 sequence (DNA): TGTGCCAGTAGTATGTCCGGGACCTCAAGATACAATGAGCAGTTCTTC.

This clonotype was seen many times. This chain links TRBV7-8 with TRBJ2-2; TRBD2 matches 10 bases. Germline V gene data show CDR1 as SGHVS and CDR2 as FQNEAQ. V gave up 7 bases and J gave up 5 bases; unmatched junction bases: 7. CDR3 length: 15 residues. Here the CDR3 reads CASMALAGATGELFF. CDR3 in DNA: TGTGCCAGCATGGCGCTAGCGGGAGCTACCGGGGAGCTGTTTTTT.

This clonotype was picked up a small number of times. The V and J genes are TRBV20-1 and TRBJ2-7; D is ambiguous. In germline, CDR1 is DFQATT, CDR2 SNEGSKA (reference sequence). Deletions cut 0 bases from V and 0 bases from J, with 9 bases between. The CDR3 is 14 residues long. The CDR3 sequence is CSARDGASSYEQYF. The CDR3 DNA follows: TGCAGTGCTAGAGATGGAGCGAGCTCCTACGAGCAGTACTTC.

This clonotype came up many times. The rearrangement uses TRBV7-2 and TRBJ2-1; perhaps TRBD2 as D (5 bases). Looked up from germline, CDR1 is SGHTA and CDR2 is FQGNSA. V lost 1 base, J lost 6 bases, and 7 bases lay in between. This CDR3 comprises 13 residues. DNA for the CDR3: TGTGCCAGCAGCTTAGGGAGCGGCAATGAGCAGTTCTTC. This codes for CASSLGSGNEQFF.

There are many counts of this clonotype. This chain uses TRBV6-4 with TRBJ2-3, with 12 nucleotides matching TRBD2. V was pared by 0 bases and J by 4 bases, with 2 bases of the junction left unmatched. Germline assignment: CDR1 MRHNA and CDR2 SNTAGT. CDR3 length: 16 residues. CDR3: CASSDSTSGSSDTQYF. CDR3 nucleotide sequence: TGTGCCAGCAGTGACTCGACTAGCGGGAGCTCAGATACGCAGTATTTT.

This chain links TRBV11-2 with TRBJ2-7; D call uncertain. Deletions cut 5 bases from V and 7 bases from J, with 18 bases between. Germline values: CDR1 SGHAT, CDR2 FQNNGV. The CDR3 is 14 residues long. In DNA, the CDR3 is TGTGCCAGCAGCCTCAGGCAGGTCCTGGGTGAGCAGTACTTC. This sequence encodes CASSLRQVLGEQYF. The variable domain in full, with the rest retrieved from reference TRBV11-2 and TRBJ2-7, is EAGVAQSPRYKIIEKRQSVAFWCNPISGHATLYWYQQILGQGPKLLIQFQNNGVVDDSQLPKDRFSAERLKGVDSTLKIQPAKLEDSAVYLCASSLRQVLGEQYFGPGTRLTVT.